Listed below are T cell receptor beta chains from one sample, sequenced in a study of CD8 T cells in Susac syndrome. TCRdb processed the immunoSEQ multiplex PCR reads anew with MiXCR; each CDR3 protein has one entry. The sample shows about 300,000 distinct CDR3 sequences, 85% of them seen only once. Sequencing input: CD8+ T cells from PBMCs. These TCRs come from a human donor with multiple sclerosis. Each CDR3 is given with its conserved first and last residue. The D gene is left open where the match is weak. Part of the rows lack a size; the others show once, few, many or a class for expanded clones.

CDR3nt: TGTGCCAGCAGCTTAGCGGGGACAGGGGAGTATGGCTACACCTTC
CDR3aa: CASSLAGTGEYGYTF
d_gene: TRBD1
j_gene: TRBJ1-2
abundance: -
v_gene: TRBV7-4

CDR3nt: TGTGCCAGCAGCCAAGATCTGGGCGGGGAGCAGTTCTTC
CDR3aa: CASSQDLGGEQFF
d_gene: -
j_gene: TRBJ2-1
abundance: -
v_gene: TRBV3-1

CDR3nt: TGTGCCAGCAGTTACCTCACAGGGGGCAGGTACGAGCAGTACTTC
CDR3aa: CASSYLTGGRYEQYF
d_gene: TRBD1
j_gene: TRBJ2-7
abundance: -
v_gene: TRBV6-2/TRBV6-3

CDR3nt: TGTGCCTGGAGTTCCGGACAGCGCCAGGACGAGCAGTACTTC
CDR3aa: CAWSSGQRQDEQYF
d_gene: -
j_gene: TRBJ2-7
abundance: -
v_gene: TRBV30

CDR3nt: TGTGCCAGCAGCTCCCATTGGTTTTGGCGTCAGACTATGAACACTGAAGCTTTCTTT
CDR3aa: CASSSHWFWRQTMNTEAFF
d_gene: -
j_gene: TRBJ1-1
abundance: -
v_gene: TRBV9

CDR3nt: TGTGCCAGCAGTTACAAGGACAGGGGGCCAAGATATAGCTACGAGCAGTACTTC
CDR3aa: CASSYKDRGPRYSYEQYF
d_gene: TRBD1
j_gene: TRBJ2-7
abundance: -
v_gene: TRBV6-5

CDR3nt: TGTGCCAGCAGTGACGGGGTCAATGAGCAGTTCTTC
CDR3aa: CASSDGVNEQFF
d_gene: -
j_gene: TRBJ2-1
abundance: -
v_gene: TRBV2

CDR3nt: TGCAGCGCTGTGACAGGGTCTGGCGGCTACACCTTC
CDR3aa: CSAVTGSGGYTF
d_gene: TRBD1
j_gene: TRBJ1-2
abundance: -
v_gene: TRBV29-1

CDR3nt: TGTGCCAGCAGCCCCGGACAGGCAGGAGAAAGAAGGCAGCCCCAGCATTTT
CDR3aa: CASSPGQAGERRQPQHF
d_gene: TRBD1
j_gene: TRBJ1-5
abundance: -
v_gene: TRBV7-8

CDR3nt: TGTGCCAGTAGTATTGGCAGTGGATCCTACGAGCAGTACTTC
CDR3aa: CASSIGSGSYEQYF
d_gene: -
j_gene: TRBJ2-7
abundance: -
v_gene: TRBV19

CDR3nt: TGTGCCAGCAGCCCCAACGCCAGAAGCCCACTAGCGGTCTACGAGCAGTACTTC
CDR3aa: CASSPNARSPLAVYEQYF
d_gene: TRBD2
j_gene: TRBJ2-7
abundance: -
v_gene: TRBV14

CDR3nt: TGCGCCAGCAGCCAAAGGCCAAGGACGGCGATGCTCGGCACCATATATTTT
CDR3aa: CASSQRPRTAMLGTIYF
d_gene: -
j_gene: TRBJ1-3
abundance: -
v_gene: TRBV4-1

CDR3nt: TGTGCCAGTAGTTACCGGGGGTACAACACTGAAGCTTTCTTT
CDR3aa: CASSYRGYNTEAFF
d_gene: -
j_gene: TRBJ1-1
abundance: -
v_gene: TRBV19

CDR3nt: TGTGCTAGTGGTTTGTCGATGGGACAGGGCCTAATTGAAGCTTTCTTT
CDR3aa: CASGLSMGQGLIEAFF
d_gene: TRBD1
j_gene: TRBJ1-1
abundance: once
v_gene: TRBV12-5

CDR3nt: TGTGCCAGCAGTCCCCCCGCGGAGCCCCAGCATTTT
CDR3aa: CASSPPAEPQHF
d_gene: -
j_gene: TRBJ1-5
abundance: once
v_gene: TRBV28

CDR3nt: TGTGCCAGCATTAGGGGGATCGATGAAGCTTTCTTT
CDR3aa: CASIRGIDEAFF
d_gene: -
j_gene: TRBJ1-1
abundance: -
v_gene: TRBV12-3/TRBV12-4

CDR3nt: TGCGCCAGCAGCCAAGAAAGGACTATCCCCAATGAGCAGTTCTTC
CDR3aa: CASSQERTIPNEQFF
d_gene: -
j_gene: TRBJ2-1
abundance: -
v_gene: TRBV4-1

CDR3nt: TGTGCCAGCAGCTTAGGTGATGAAAAACTGTTTTTT
CDR3aa: CASSLGDEKLFF
d_gene: -
j_gene: TRBJ1-4
abundance: -
v_gene: TRBV7-9

CDR3nt: TGTGCCAGCCGAACCGACTACAATGAGCAGTTCTTC
CDR3aa: CASRTDYNEQFF
d_gene: -
j_gene: TRBJ2-1
abundance: -
v_gene: TRBV18

CDR3nt: TGTGCCAGCAGTTCCCCCGAACAGCTTGGCACAGATACGCAGTATTTT
CDR3aa: CASSSPEQLGTDTQYF
d_gene: -
j_gene: TRBJ2-3
abundance: -
v_gene: TRBV12-3/TRBV12-4

CDR3nt: TGTGCCAGTAGTATGACAGGGGGCTTTTCCTACGAGCAGTACTTC
CDR3aa: CASSMTGGFSYEQYF
d_gene: TRBD1
j_gene: TRBJ2-7
abundance: -
v_gene: TRBV19

CDR3nt: TGCAGTGCTCCGGACAGGGTCTATGGCTACACCTTC
CDR3aa: CSAPDRVYGYTF
d_gene: TRBD1
j_gene: TRBJ1-2
abundance: -
v_gene: TRBV20-1

CDR3nt: TGCGCCAGCAGTCAACCCACAGGGGGCAGGTACGAGCAGTACTTC
CDR3aa: CASSQPTGGRYEQYF
d_gene: TRBD1
j_gene: TRBJ2-7
abundance: -
v_gene: TRBV23-1

CDR3nt: TGTGCCACCAGTGATTCAGGGGCCTCTCAGCCCCAGCATTTT
CDR3aa: CATSDSGASQPQHF
d_gene: -
j_gene: TRBJ1-5
abundance: -
v_gene: TRBV24-1

CDR3nt: TGTGCCAGCAGCCTAGGAACGGGCCTCAGGGGGGAGACCCAGTACTTC
CDR3aa: CASSLGTGLRGETQYF
d_gene: TRBD1
j_gene: TRBJ2-5
abundance: -
v_gene: TRBV14

CDR3nt: TGTGCCAGTAGTACCCAGACCGGGACAGGGGGCCAGCCCCAGCATTTT
CDR3aa: CASSTQTGTGGQPQHF
d_gene: TRBD1
j_gene: TRBJ1-5
abundance: -
v_gene: TRBV19

CDR3nt: TGTGCCAGCAGCTTAGGCCTAGGAGCGGGATCTTACAATGAGCAGTTCTTC
CDR3aa: CASSLGLGAGSYNEQFF
d_gene: TRBD2
j_gene: TRBJ2-1
abundance: -
v_gene: TRBV13

CDR3nt: TGTGCCAGCAGCTTAATGGGACGGATGAACACTGAAGCTTTCTTT
CDR3aa: CASSLMGRMNTEAFF
d_gene: -
j_gene: TRBJ1-1
abundance: -
v_gene: TRBV7-8

CDR3nt: TGCGCCAGCAGCCCAGCCAGGAATCAGCCCCAGCATTTT
CDR3aa: CASSPARNQPQHF
d_gene: -
j_gene: TRBJ1-5
abundance: -
v_gene: TRBV4-3

CDR3nt: TGCAGTGCTAGAGATCGGACAACCACTGAAGCTTTCTTT
CDR3aa: CSARDRTTTEAFF
d_gene: -
j_gene: TRBJ1-1
abundance: once
v_gene: TRBV20-1

CDR3nt: TGTGCCAGCACCACCGGGCCTCTTCACAATGAGCAGTTCTTC
CDR3aa: CASTTGPLHNEQFF
d_gene: -
j_gene: TRBJ2-1
abundance: -
v_gene: TRBV12-3/TRBV12-4

CDR3nt: TGTGCCAGTAGACATTCCCTCGGGACTAGCGGACACAATGAGCAGTTCTTC
CDR3aa: CASRHSLGTSGHNEQFF
d_gene: TRBD2
j_gene: TRBJ2-1
abundance: few
v_gene: TRBV19

CDR3nt: TGTGCAGGCGGGGCAGCCGCGGGTAATCAGCCCCAGCATTTT
CDR3aa: CAGGAAAGNQPQHF
d_gene: -
j_gene: TRBJ1-5
abundance: -
v_gene: TRBV19

CDR3nt: TGTGCCAGCAGTGAATGGGGAGGGGCGCTCAATGAGCAGTTCTTC
CDR3aa: CASSEWGGALNEQFF
d_gene: TRBD2
j_gene: TRBJ2-1
abundance: -
v_gene: TRBV6-1

CDR3nt: TGTGCCAGCATCCGTATCCAGAGGTGGGGGAACACTGAAGCTTTCTTT
CDR3aa: CASIRIQRWGNTEAFF
d_gene: -
j_gene: TRBJ1-1
abundance: -
v_gene: TRBV6-1

CDR3nt: TGTGCCAGCAGTTACAAGACGGATTCCTACGAGCAGTACTTC
CDR3aa: CASSYKTDSYEQYF
d_gene: -
j_gene: TRBJ2-7
abundance: -
v_gene: TRBV6-5

CDR3nt: TGTGCCACCAGCACTGGGAGCTCCTACAATGAGCGGTTCTTC
CDR3aa: CATSTGSSYNERFF
d_gene: -
j_gene: TRBJ2-1
abundance: -
v_gene: TRBV15

CDR3nt: TGTGCCAGCAGCTCCTTAGCGGGAGGGATTACAGATACGCAGTATTTT
CDR3aa: CASSSLAGGITDTQYF
d_gene: TRBD2
j_gene: TRBJ2-3
abundance: -
v_gene: TRBV11-2

CDR3nt: TGTGCCAGCAGCCCGGGACTTTTCGGGGAGCTGTTTTTT
CDR3aa: CASSPGLFGELFF
d_gene: -
j_gene: TRBJ2-2
abundance: -
v_gene: TRBV14

CDR3nt: TGTGCCAGCAGCTTGGACCACACAGATACGCAGTATTTT
CDR3aa: CASSLDHTDTQYF
d_gene: -
j_gene: TRBJ2-3
abundance: -
v_gene: TRBV7-8

CDR3nt: TGTGCCAGCAGTTTAGGGACTGACAGTAACGAGCAGTACTTC
CDR3aa: CASSLGTDSNEQYF
d_gene: -
j_gene: TRBJ2-7
abundance: -
v_gene: TRBV28

CDR3nt: TGTGCCAGCAGTCTCCTACGGGTCTCCTCCTACGAGCAGTACTTC
CDR3aa: CASSLLRVSSYEQYF
d_gene: -
j_gene: TRBJ2-7
abundance: once
v_gene: TRBV28

CDR3nt: TGTGCCAGCAGCCCCGGATACCAATCATACGAGCAGTACTTC
CDR3aa: CASSPGYQSYEQYF
d_gene: -
j_gene: TRBJ2-7
abundance: -
v_gene: TRBV3-1

CDR3nt: TGTGCCAGCAGTTACTTCGGGGGCGCGGGCAATCAGCCCCAGCATTTT
CDR3aa: CASSYFGGAGNQPQHF
d_gene: -
j_gene: TRBJ1-5
abundance: -
v_gene: TRBV6-2/TRBV6-3

CDR3nt: TGTGCCAGCAGCTTAACAGGCGGTATGAACACTGAAGCTTTCTTT
CDR3aa: CASSLTGGMNTEAFF
d_gene: -
j_gene: TRBJ1-1
abundance: -
v_gene: TRBV7-9

CDR3nt: TGCAGCGTTGACGGAGGGACTAGCAGCAATGAGCAGTTCTTC
CDR3aa: CSVDGGTSSNEQFF
d_gene: TRBD2
j_gene: TRBJ2-1
abundance: -
v_gene: TRBV29-1

CDR3nt: TGTGCCAGCAGCTTAACTAGCGGGAGGCCCTACAATGAGCAGTTCTTC
CDR3aa: CASSLTSGRPYNEQFF
d_gene: TRBD2
j_gene: TRBJ2-1
abundance: once
v_gene: TRBV7-3

CDR3nt: TGTGCCAGCTCCCCCCGCCCGCAGCGGGCCTCCTACGAGCAGTACTTC
CDR3aa: CASSPRPQRASYEQYF
d_gene: -
j_gene: TRBJ2-7
abundance: -
v_gene: TRBV7-9

CDR3nt: TGTGCCAGCAGCTTAGGTACAGGGTCTCAGAACACTGAAGCTTTCTTT
CDR3aa: CASSLGTGSQNTEAFF
d_gene: -
j_gene: TRBJ1-1
abundance: -
v_gene: TRBV7-4

CDR3nt: TGTGCCTGGAGTAAAGGAGACTCTTTGTACGACGAGCAGTACTTC
CDR3aa: CAWSKGDSLYDEQYF
d_gene: -
j_gene: TRBJ2-7
abundance: -
v_gene: TRBV30